A single sample is the source of the 3 T cell receptor beta chains below, sequenced in a study of shared clonotypes between healthy human individuals. Some clones are missing from TCRdb's copy, which holds only in-frame ones; the method was immunoSEQ multiplex PCR. The repertoire holds roughly 1,600,000 clones, with 98% as singletons. The material sequenced was naive CD4+ T cells sorted from blood. Subset of the sample: CD45RA+ positively selected. Receptors originate from a man aged 25-45 years in good health.

The chain links TRBV6-1 to TRBJ2-1; either TRBD1 or TRBD2 may supply D (5 bases each). The CDR3 totals 15 residues. Between the trimmed V and J ends, which lost 7 bases and 8 bases, there was a span of 21 bases. CDR1 and CDR2 from the germline V gene are MNHNS and SASEGT. CDR3 protein: CASTKRQGTHDEQFF. The CDR3 DNA reads TGTGCCAGCACTAAGAGACAAGGGACCCACGATGAGCAGTTCTTC.

The chain employs TRBV19 and TRBJ1-1; no firm D call. Germline CDR1 is LNHDA and CDR2 is SQIVND (reference sequence). This CDR3 is 11 amino acids long. The V gene lost 6 bases and the J gene lost 6 bases, with 8 bases spanning the gap. Here the CDR3 reads CASSQSSEAFF. The CDR3 nucleotides read TGTGCCAGTAGCCAAAGTTCTGAAGCTTTCTTT.

This chain links TRBV6-5 with TRBJ2-7; 7 positions agree with TRBD1. Germline trimming cut 2 bases from V and 3 bases from J; bases unmatched to any gene: 4. The germline CDR1 and CDR2 sequences are MNHEY and SVGAGI. This CDR3 region has 14 residues. The CDR3 region is CASSYRNRGYEQYF. The DNA of the CDR3 is TGTGCCAGCAGTTACCGGAACAGGGGCTACGAGCAGTACTTC.